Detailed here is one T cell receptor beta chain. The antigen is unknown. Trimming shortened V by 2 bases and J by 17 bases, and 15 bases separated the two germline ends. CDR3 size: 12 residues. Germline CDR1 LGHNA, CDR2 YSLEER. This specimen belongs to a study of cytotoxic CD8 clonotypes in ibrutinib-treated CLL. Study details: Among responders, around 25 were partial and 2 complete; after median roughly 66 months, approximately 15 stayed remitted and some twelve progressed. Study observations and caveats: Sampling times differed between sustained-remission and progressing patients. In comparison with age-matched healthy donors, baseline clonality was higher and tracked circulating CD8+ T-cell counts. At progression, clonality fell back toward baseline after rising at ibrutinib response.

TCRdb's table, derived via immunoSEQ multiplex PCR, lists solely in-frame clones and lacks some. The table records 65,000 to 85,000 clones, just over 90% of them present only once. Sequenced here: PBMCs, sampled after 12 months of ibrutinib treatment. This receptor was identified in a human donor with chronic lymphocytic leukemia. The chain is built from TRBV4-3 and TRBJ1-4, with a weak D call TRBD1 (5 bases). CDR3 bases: TGCGCCAGCAGCCAACTTCCGGGACGGCTTTTTTTT. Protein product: CASSQLPGRLFF.